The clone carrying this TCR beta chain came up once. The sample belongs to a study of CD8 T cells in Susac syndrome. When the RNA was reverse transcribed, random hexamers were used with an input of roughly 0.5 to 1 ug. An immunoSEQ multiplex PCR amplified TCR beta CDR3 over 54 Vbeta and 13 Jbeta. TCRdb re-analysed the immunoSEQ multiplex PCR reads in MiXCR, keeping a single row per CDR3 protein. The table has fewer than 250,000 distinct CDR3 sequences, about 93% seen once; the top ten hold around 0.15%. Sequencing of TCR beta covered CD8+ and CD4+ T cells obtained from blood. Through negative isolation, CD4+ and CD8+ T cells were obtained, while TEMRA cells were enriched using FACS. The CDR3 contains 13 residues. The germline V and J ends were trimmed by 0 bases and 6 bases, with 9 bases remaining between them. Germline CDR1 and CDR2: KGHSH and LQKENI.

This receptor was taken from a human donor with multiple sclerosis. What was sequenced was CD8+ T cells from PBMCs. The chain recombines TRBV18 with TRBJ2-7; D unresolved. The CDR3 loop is CASSPPRSSEQYF. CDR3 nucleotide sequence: TGTGCCAGCTCACCACCCCGCAGCAGCGAGCAGTACTTC.